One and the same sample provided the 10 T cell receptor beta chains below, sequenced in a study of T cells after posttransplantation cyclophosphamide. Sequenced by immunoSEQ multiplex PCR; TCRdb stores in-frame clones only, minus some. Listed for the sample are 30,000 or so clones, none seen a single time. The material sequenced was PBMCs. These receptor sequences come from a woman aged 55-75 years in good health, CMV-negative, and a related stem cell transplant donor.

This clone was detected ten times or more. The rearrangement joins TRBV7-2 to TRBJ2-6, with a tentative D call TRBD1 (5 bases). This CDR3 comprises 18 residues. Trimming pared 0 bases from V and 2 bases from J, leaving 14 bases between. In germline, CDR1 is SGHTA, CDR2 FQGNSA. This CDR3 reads CASSLAMGLATGANVLTF. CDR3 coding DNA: TGTGCCAGCAGCTTAGCTATGGGGCTGGCGACTGGGGCCAACGTCCTGACTTTC.

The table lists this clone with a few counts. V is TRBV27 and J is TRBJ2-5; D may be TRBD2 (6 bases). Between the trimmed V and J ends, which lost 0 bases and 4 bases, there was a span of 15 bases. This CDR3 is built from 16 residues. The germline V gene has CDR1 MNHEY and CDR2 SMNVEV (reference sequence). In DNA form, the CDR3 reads TGTGCCAGCAGTTTATCCGTAGGGGCGCGGGGAGAGACCCAGTACTTC. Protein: CASSLSVGARGETQYF.

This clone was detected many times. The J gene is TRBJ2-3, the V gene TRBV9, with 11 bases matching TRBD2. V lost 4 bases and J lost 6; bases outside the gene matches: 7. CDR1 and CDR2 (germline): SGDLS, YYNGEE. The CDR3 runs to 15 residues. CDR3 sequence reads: CASSPLAGEVDTQYF. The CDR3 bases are TGTGCCAGCAGCCCACTAGCGGGGGAAGTGGATACGCAGTATTTT.

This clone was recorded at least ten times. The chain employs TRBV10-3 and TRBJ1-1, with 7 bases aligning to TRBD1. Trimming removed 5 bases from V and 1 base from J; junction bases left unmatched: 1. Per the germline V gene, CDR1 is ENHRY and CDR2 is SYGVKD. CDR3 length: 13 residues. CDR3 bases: TGTGCCATCAGTACAGGGGAGAACACTGAAGCTTTCTTT. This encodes CAISTGENTEAFF.

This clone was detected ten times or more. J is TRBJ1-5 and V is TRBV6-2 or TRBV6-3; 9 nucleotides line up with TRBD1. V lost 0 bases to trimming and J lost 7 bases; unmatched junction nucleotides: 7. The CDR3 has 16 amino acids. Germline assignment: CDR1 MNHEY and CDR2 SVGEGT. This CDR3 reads CASSYSTGTGSQPQHF. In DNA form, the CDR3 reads TGTGCCAGCAGTTACTCGACGGGGACAGGGAGCCAGCCCCAGCATTTT.

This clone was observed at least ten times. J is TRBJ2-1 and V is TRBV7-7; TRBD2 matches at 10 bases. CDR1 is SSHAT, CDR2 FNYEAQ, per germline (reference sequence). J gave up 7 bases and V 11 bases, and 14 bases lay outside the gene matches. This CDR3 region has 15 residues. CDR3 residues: CASTIPSSGGNEQFF. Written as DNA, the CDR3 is TGTGCCTCAACAATCCCATCTAGCGGGGGAAATGAGCAGTTCTTC.

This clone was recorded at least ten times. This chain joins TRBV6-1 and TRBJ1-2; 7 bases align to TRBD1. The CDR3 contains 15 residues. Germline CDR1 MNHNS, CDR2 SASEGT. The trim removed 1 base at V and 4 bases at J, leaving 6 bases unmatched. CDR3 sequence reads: CASSEVDRSGYGYTF. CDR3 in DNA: TGTGCCAGCAGTGAAGTGGACAGGTCTGGCTATGGCTACACCTTC.

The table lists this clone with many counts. The CDR3 coding sequence is TGTGCCAGTAGCCGTAGAAGACAGGGACCAGGCGGCACTGAAGCTTTCTTT. Translated: CASSRRRQGPGGTEAFF. The genes are TRBV19 and TRBJ1-1; 7 nucleotides match TRBD1. This CDR3 has 17 amino acids. V lost 6 bases to trimming and J lost 4 bases; unmatched junction nucleotides: 17. Germline V gene lookup returns CDR1 LNHDA and CDR2 SQIVND (reference sequence).

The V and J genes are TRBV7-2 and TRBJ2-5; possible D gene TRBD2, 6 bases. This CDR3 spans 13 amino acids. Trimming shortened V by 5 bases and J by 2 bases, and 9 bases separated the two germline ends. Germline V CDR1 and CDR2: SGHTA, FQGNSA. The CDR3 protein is CASSGLPQETQYF. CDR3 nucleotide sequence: TGTGCCAGCAGCGGACTACCACAAGAGACCCAGTACTTC.

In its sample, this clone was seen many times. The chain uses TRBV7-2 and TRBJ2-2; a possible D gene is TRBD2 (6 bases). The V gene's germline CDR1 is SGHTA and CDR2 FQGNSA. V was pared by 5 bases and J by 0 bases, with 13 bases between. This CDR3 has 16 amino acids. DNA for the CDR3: TGTGCCAGCAGCACCAATGGAGGGTCGAACACCGGGGAGCTGTTTTTT. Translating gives CASSTNGGSNTGELFF.